Shown below are 20 T cell receptor beta chains from a single sample sequenced in a study of neurological immune-mediated disorders. From the 5' RACE reads, TCRdb called clonotypes with MiXCR, one entry per CDR3 protein. The profile shows about 40,000 distinct CDR3 sequences, 2% to 3% of them singletons. Sequencing was carried out using PBMCs. The receptors were sampled from a man over 45 with multiple sclerosis.

The chain employs TRBV6-2 or TRBV6-3 and TRBJ2-3; D tentatively reads TRBD1 or TRBD2 (6 bases each). Germline V gives CDR1 MNHEY, CDR2 SVGEGT. The CDR3 extends over 15 amino acids. Trimming cost V 7 bases and J 0 bases, with 14 bases left between them. The CDR3 reads CASKDGGISTDTQYF. The CDR3 bases are TGTGCCAGCAAAGACGGGGGCATTAGCACAGATACGCAGTATTTT.

This clonotype has at least ten counts. The chain carries TRBV28 and TRBJ1-5; D not resolved. The V gene's germline CDR1 is MDHEN and CDR2 SYDVKM. The V gene lost 7 bases and the J gene lost 4 bases, with 8 bases spanning the gap. CDR3 length: 12 residues. DNA of the CDR3: TGTGCCAGCATTGGACGAAATCAGCCCCAGCATTTT. Encoded protein: CASIGRNQPQHF.

This clonotype has a count of ten or more. The rearrangement joins TRBV5-1 to TRBJ2-2, with D unclear. CDR1 is SGHRS, CDR2 YFSETQ, per germline. Deletions cut 0 bases from V and 0 bases from J, with 6 bases between. The CDR3 spans 15 residues. The CDR3 nucleotides read TGCGCCAGCAGCTTGGTTGGGTCGAACACCGGGGAGCTGTTTTTT. As protein: CASSLVGSNTGELFF.

This clonotype was recorded at least ten times. V and J are TRBV5-1 and TRBJ1-6; 9 positions agree with TRBD1. With 1 base clipped from V and 3 bases from J, the junction kept 5 bases outside the gene matches. CDR1 SGHRS and CDR2 YFSETQ come from the germline V gene. The CDR3 extends over 17 amino acids. The CDR3 region is CASSLQGTGNYNSPLHF. The CDR3 DNA is TGCGCCAGCAGCTTGCAAGGGACAGGGAACTATAATTCACCCCTCCACTTT. Full variable domain (remainder filled in from reference TRBV5-1 and TRBJ1-6): KAGVTQTPRYLIKTRGQQVTLSCSPISGHRSVSWYQQTPGQGLQFLFEYFSETQRNKGNFPGRFSGRQFSNSRSEMNVSTLELGDSALYLCASSLQGTGNYNSPLHFGNGTRLTVT.

This clonotype came up many times. The chain recombines TRBV24-1 with TRBJ2-4; a weak D match, TRBD1 (6 bases). Germline V CDR1 and CDR2: KGHDR, SFDVKD. This CDR3 comprises 13 residues. V was shortened by 4 bases and J by 8 bases, with 11 bases between the two germline ends. The CDR3 region has the DNA TGTGCCACCAGTGACCTACAGGGAGACATTCAGTACTTC. Translation: CATSDLQGDIQYF.

This clonotype was observed many times. The CDR3: CAISFGTGGPDTQYF. CDR3 nucleotide sequence: TGTGCCATCAGTTTCGGGACAGGGGGACCAGATACGCAGTATTTT. This chain connects TRBV10-3 to TRBJ2-3; 11 bases map to TRBD1. J lost 4 bases, V lost 5 bases, and 5 bases had no gene match. The CDR3 has 15 residues. Per germline, CDR1 ENHRY and CDR2 SYGVKD.

As to this clonotype: Just one base apart from a much larger clone, this may be a read error. V and J are TRBV4-1 and TRBJ2-1; D possibly uses TRBD1 or TRBD2 (5 bases each). From germline, CDR1 is MGHRA and CDR2 YSYEKL. V lost 3 bases, J lost 1 base, and 16 bases lay in between. The CDR3 consists of 17 residues. CDR3 DNA: TGCGCCAGCAGCCAGAGAGGAGAGGGGAGATCCTACAATGAGCAGTTCTTC. This codes for CASSQRGEGRSYNEQFF.

This clonotype was counted many times. The chain is built from TRBV7-6 and TRBJ2-5; a weak D match, TRBD2 (7 bases). V lost 3 bases and J lost 5, with 16 bases in between. There are 15 residues in the CDR3. Germline V lookup: CDR1 SGHVS, CDR2 FNYEAQ. CDR3 sequence (DNA): TGTGCCAGCAGCTTCGGCCCCGGGGGGCTCGAGACCCAGTACTTC. Translating gives CASSFGPGGLETQYF.

At least ten counts were recorded for this clonotype. V usage is TRBV6-5 and J usage is TRBJ1-2, with 7 bases lining up with TRBD1. The germline gives CDR1 MNHEY, CDR2 SVGAGI. The CDR3 is 15 residues long. Trimming took 5 bases from V and 2 from J; bases not matched to a gene: 8. CDR3 region: CASSETGRENYGYTF. The CDR3 coding sequence is TGTGCCAGCAGTGAGACAGGGAGGGAAAACTATGGCTACACCTTC.

The table lists this clonotype with many counts. The chain combines TRBV20-1 with TRBJ1-1; D not resolved. Germline-derived CDR1 and CDR2 are DFQATT and SNEGSKA (reference sequence). The CDR3 spans 12 residues. Trimming cost V 6 bases and J 0 bases, with 8 bases left between them. The CDR3 reads CSANSMNTEAFF. The CDR3 DNA is TGCAGTGCAAATAGCATGAACACTGAAGCTTTCTTT.

In this sample, this clonotype turned up many times. The V gene is TRBV5-6, the J gene TRBJ2-7, with 10 bases aligning to TRBD1. Germline V gene data show CDR1 as SGHDT and CDR2 as YYEEEE. The length of the CDR3 is 15 residues. The ends lost 0 bases at V and 3 bases at J; junction bases unmatched: 3. CDR3 nucleotide sequence: TGTGCCAGCAGCTTGGGACAGGGGGCTTACTACGAGCAGTACTTC. Protein product: CASSLGQGAYYEQYF.

This clonotype was recorded many times. The chain recombines TRBV20-1 with TRBJ1-2; D possibly corresponds to TRBD1 (6 bases). The CDR3 totals 13 residues. Trimming removed 0 bases from V and 8 bases from J, with 13 bases in between. Per the germline V gene, CDR1 is DFQATT and CDR2 is SNEGSKA (reference sequence). This CDR3 reads CSAREDSSRGYTF. As DNA, the CDR3 is TGCAGTGCTAGAGAGGACAGCTCTCGGGGCTACACCTTC.

This clonotype occurred many times. CDR3 coding DNA: TGCGCCAGCAGCTTGGGTGCTAGCGGGGGGACAGATACGCAGTATTTT. Residues: CASSLGASGGTDTQYF. The chain joins TRBV5-1 to TRBJ2-3; 11 bases line up with TRBD2. V was clipped by 0 bases and J by 3 bases; unmatched bases: 3. Germline CDR1 reads SGHRS; CDR2 reads YFSETQ. This CDR3 contains 16 residues.

Ten or more counts support this clonotype. V usage is TRBV7-2 and J usage is TRBJ2-1; 11 nucleotides align to TRBD2. Looked up from germline, CDR1 is SGHTA and CDR2 is FQGNSA. The CDR3 length is 14 residues. Trimming removed 5 bases from V and 9 bases from J; junction bases left unmatched: 6. This chain's CDR3 is CASSVLAGGSEQFF. The CDR3 bases are TGTGCCAGCAGCGTCCTAGCGGGGGGTTCTGAGCAGTTCTTC.

This clonotype has a count of ten or more. V usage is TRBV7-2 and J usage is TRBJ2-1; D is perhaps TRBD2 (7 bases). The CDR3 contains 15 residues. Germline assignment: CDR1 SGHTA and CDR2 FQGNSA. V lost 4 bases to trimming and J lost 5 bases, with 15 bases between them. CDR3 in amino acids: CASSWSGGPDNEQFF. The CDR3 bases are TGTGCCAGCAGCTGGTCGGGGGGCCCTGACAATGAGCAGTTCTTC.

This clonotype was counted many times. The chain is built from TRBV5-4 and TRBJ1-1, with 7 positions matching TRBD1. Unmatched junction bases numbered 10, after V lost 4 bases and J lost 1 base. The germline V gene encodes CDR1 SGHNT and CDR2 YYREEE (reference sequence). The CDR3 is 16 residues long. CDR3 sequence reads: CASSPGWTGGNTEAFF. CDR3 nucleotide sequence: TGTGCCAGCAGCCCCGGATGGACAGGAGGGAACACTGAAGCTTTCTTT.

This clonotype was seen at least ten times. The rearrangement links TRBV11-2 to TRBJ1-3; 7 nucleotides align to TRBD1. Germline trimming cut 5 bases from V and 4 bases from J; bases unmatched to any gene: 5. The CDR3 has 14 amino acids. Germline V gene lookup returns CDR1 SGHAT and CDR2 FQNNGV. CDR3 protein: CASSGRRGGNTIYF. The CDR3 DNA reads as TGTGCCAGCAGCGGACGCAGGGGGGGAAACACCATATATTTT. The full variable domain, with the rest looked up from reference TRBV11-2 and TRBJ1-3, is EAGVAQSPRYKIIEKRQSVAFWCNPISGHATLYWYQQILGQGPKLLIQFQNNGVVDDSQLPKDRFSAERLKGVDSTLKIQPAKLEDSAVYLCASSGRRGGNTIYFGEGSWLTVV.

This clonotype was counted ten times or more. The rearrangement links TRBV6-2 or TRBV6-3 to TRBJ2-1; D may correspond to TRBD1 or TRBD2 (6 bases each). The V and J ends lost 1 base and 0 bases respectively, with 16 bases between them. The CDR3 covers 18 residues. Looked up from germline, CDR1 is MNHEY and CDR2 is SVGEGT. In nucleotides, the CDR3 is TGTGCCAGCAGTTACTATGTTGGGCGGGACAACTCCTACAATGAGCAGTTCTTC. This translates into CASSYYVGRDNSYNEQFF.

This clonotype was seen many times. The V and J genes are TRBV5-1 and TRBJ2-1, with D perhaps given as TRBD1 or TRBD2 (6 bases each). Germline V gives CDR1 SGHRS, CDR2 YFSETQ. V was trimmed by 5 bases and J by 6 bases, leaving 15 bases between them. The CDR3 is 14 residues long. CDR3 coding DNA: TGCGCCAGCAGTTACAGGGTCGGGGGCAATGAGCAGTTCTTC. Translating it yields CASSYRVGGNEQFF.

In its sample, this clonotype was seen many times. The chain links TRBV3-1 to TRBJ2-7, with 13 bases fitting TRBD2. With V trimmed by 4 bases and J by 6 bases, 3 bases remained unmatched. The germline V gene encodes CDR1 LGHDT and CDR2 YNNKEL (reference sequence). CDR3 length: 14 residues. Here the CDR3 DNA reads TGTGCCAGCAGCCTGGGACTAGCGGGGTTCGAGCAGTACTTC. Its translation: CASSLGLAGFEQYF.